This TCR beta chain was found in a study of a mutant IDH1 vaccine in newly diagnosed glioma. Study overall: Patients were started on vaccination 4-6 weeks after radiotherapy alone, or with temozolomide cycles.

TCRdb's table, derived via immunoSEQ multiplex PCR, lists solely in-frame clones and lacks some. The sample yields tens of thousands of clones, just under 85% seen once. With respect to this clone: Its antigen is as yet unknown.

Study-wide results and limits: Pseudoprogression looked unconnected to shifts in top peripheral T cell clonotypes.

CDR1 and CDR2 (germline): SGHTA, FQGNSA. The germline V and J ends were trimmed by 0 bases and 2 bases, with 11 bases remaining between them. This CDR3 comprises 15 residues. This sample's time point: week 5, during vaccination. Doses consisted of 300 ug of mutant IDH1 20-mer peptide each, paired with topical imiquimod. There were new WHO grade 3 or 4 astrocytomas in the donors, and these were IDH1-mutant and ATRX-lost. The chain carries TRBV7-2 and TRBJ2-7, with D unresolved. Sample: PBMCs, taken from a glioma patient whose treatment included an IDH1 peptide vaccine. The clonotype originates from a man aged 25 to 40 with glioma. The DNA for the CDR3 is TGTGCCAGCAGCTTAGCGCCAGAAAAAGCCTACGAGCAGTACTTC. Amino acid sequence: CASSLAPEKAYEQYF.